Listed here is a single TCR beta chain. These data belong to a study of blood T cell repertoires in COVID-19. On the study more broadly: Samples of COVID-19 (acute and convalescent) were obtained from the United States, Italy and Spain.

The repertoire was sequenced with immunoSEQ multiplex PCR; TCRdb's copy has only in-frame clones and lacks some. The sample has about 310,000 clones, about nine tenths seen once. The CDR3 totals 15 residues. J lost 0 bases, V lost 3 bases, and 4 bases had no gene match. Germline V CDR1 and CDR2: MNHEY, SMNVEV (reference sequence). V and J are TRBV27 and TRBJ2-7; 8 bases align to TRBD2. This TCR derives from a young man with active or convalescent COVID-19. Sequencing was done on a sample of peripheral blood. The DNA for the CDR3 is TGTGCCAGCAGTTTGACTAGCGCGAGCTCCTACGAGCAGTACTTC. Its translation: CASSLTSASSYEQYF.